The rows below give T cell receptor beta chains drawn from one sample of a study of T cells in Graves' hyperthyroidism and ophthalmopathy. MiXCR, applied by TCRdb to the multiplex PCR reads, yields one record per CDR3 protein. This sample has around 400,000 distinct CDR3 sequences, with approximately 13% found just once. The sequencing sample was made of blood. Receptors originate from a woman aged 18 to 35 with Graves' hyperthyroidism. CDR3s include the opening cysteine and the closing phenylalanine or tryptophan. The D gene is left open where the match is weak. The listing skips clone size in some rows; elsewhere it reads once, few, many or a size class.

many | TRBD1 | TRBJ1-1 | TRBV7-9 | CASSPKGTENTEAFF | TGTGCCAGCAGCCCCAAGGGGACAGAGAACACTGAAGCTTTCTTT
many | - | TRBJ2-7 | TRBV7-8 | CASSLQLDRTPYEQYF | TGTGCCAGCAGCTTACAGCTGGACAGAACCCCCTACGAGCAGTACTTC
many | TRBD1 | TRBJ1-5 | TRBV12-3/TRBV12-4 | CASSPKTGDFNQPQHF | TGTGCCAGCAGTCCAAAGACAGGGGACTTCAATCAGCCCCAGCATTTT
few | TRBD2 | TRBJ2-1 | TRBV12-5 | CVSGLVLAGLAGGGNYNEQFF | TGTGTTAGTGGTTTGGTACTGGCAGGGCTAGCGGGGGGGGGAAACTACAATGAGCAGTTCTTC
- | - | TRBJ1-5 | TRBV30 | CAWSWDGNQPQHF | TGTGCCTGGAGTTGGGACGGCAATCAGCCCCAGCATTTT
few | - | TRBJ2-1 | TRBV6-1 | CASSEGRDSLHEQFF | TGTGCCAGCAGTGAGGGACGAGATAGCCTCCATGAGCAGTTCTTC
- | TRBD1 | TRBJ1-2 | TRBV6-1 | CASSGQGFYGYTF | TGTGCCAGCAGTGGACAGGGGTTCTATGGCTACACCTTC
many | - | TRBJ1-2 | TRBV9 | CASSPEPNYGYTF | TGTGCCAGCAGCCCCGAACCTAACTATGGCTACACCTTC
few | - | TRBJ2-6 | TRBV20-1 | CSASRGSRSGANVLTF | TGCAGTGCTAGTCGTGGCAGCCGCTCTGGGGCCAACGTCCTGACTTTC
- | TRBD1 | TRBJ2-7 | TRBV28 | CASSPPTGNTYEQYF | TGTGCCAGCAGCCCACCGACAGGGAACACCTACGAGCAGTACTTC
many | - | TRBJ2-3 | TRBV5-5 | CASSLGPITDTQYF | TGTGCCAGCAGCTTGGGGCCCATCACAGATACGCAGTATTTT
many | - | TRBJ2-3 | TRBV6-2/TRBV6-3 | CASLDTLGAQYF | TGTGCCAGCCTGGACACCCTGGGGGCGCAGTATTTT
many | - | TRBJ2-1 | TRBV11-2 | CASSLDLRDGEQFF | TGTGCCAGCAGCTTAGATCTAAGAGACGGTGAGCAGTTCTTC
many | - | TRBJ1-1 | TRBV11-2 | CASSLGGWTEAFF | TGTGCCAGCAGCTTAGGTGGGTGGACTGAAGCTTTCTTT
few | - | TRBJ2-2 | TRBV9 | CASSTRGTAESGELFF | TGTGCCAGCAGCACACGAGGGACTGCCGAATCCGGGGAGCTGTTTTTT
many | - | TRBJ2-1 | TRBV7-3 | CASSPPTGNEQFF | TGTGCCAGCAGCCCCCCTACGGGGAATGAGCAGTTCTTC
many | - | TRBJ1-3 | TRBV2 | CASSEVRSSGNTIYF | TGTGCCAGCAGTGAAGTGCGATCCTCTGGAAACACCATATATTTT
many | - | TRBJ2-7 | TRBV3-1 | CASSPYEEGGEQYF | TGTGCCAGCAGCCCTTATGAGGAGGGAGGCGAGCAGTACTTC
many | - | TRBJ1-2 | TRBV5-1 | CASSLVGREGGYTF | TGCGCCAGCAGCTTGGTCGGCAGGGAGGGCGGCTACACCTTC
many | TRBD2 | TRBJ2-1 | TRBV20-1 | CSASWVLAGNNEQFF | TGCAGTGCCAGCTGGGTACTAGCGGGTAACAATGAGCAGTTCTTC
many | TRBD2 | TRBJ2-1 | TRBV6-2/TRBV6-3 | CASSALAGEVDEQFF | TGTGCCAGCAGTGCACTAGCGGGGGAAGTGGATGAGCAGTTCTTC
many | TRBD2 | TRBJ2-3 | TRBV2 | CASRATTSGKTDTQYF | TGTGCCAGCAGGGCGACGACTAGCGGGAAAACAGATACGCAGTATTTT
many | - | TRBJ1-2 | TRBV27 | CASSFRQGHGYTF | TGTGCCAGCAGTTTCCGGCAGGGTCACGGCTACACCTTC
many | - | TRBJ1-4 | TRBV20-1 | CSARDAGLNEKLFF | TGCAGTGCTAGAGACGCGGGCCTCAATGAAAAACTGTTTTTT
few | TRBD2 | TRBJ2-1 | TRBV5-8 | CASSLTVTSGSNEQFF | TGTGCCAGCAGCTTGACTGTGACTAGCGGGAGTAATGAGCAGTTCTTC
- | TRBD2 | TRBJ2-7 | TRBV7-9 | CASSPWSSGPYEQYF | TGTGCCAGCAGCCCCTGGTCTAGCGGGCCCTACGAGCAGTACTTC
many | TRBD1 | TRBJ1-5 | TRBV28 | CASSFGTGDQPQHF | TGTGCCAGCAGTTTCGGCACAGGGGATCAGCCCCAGCATTTT
many | - | TRBJ2-3 | TRBV5-1 | CASSQEGLTRGSDTQYF | TGCGCCAGCAGCCAAGAGGGTTTAACCCGGGGTTCAGATACGCAGTATTTT
many | - | TRBJ1-1 | TRBV6-2/TRBV6-3 | CASIPRIPGTEAFF | TGTGCCAGCATACCCAGAATCCCGGGCACTGAAGCTTTCTTT
many | - | TRBJ1-1 | TRBV19 | CASRRWGLNTEAFF | TGTGCCAGTAGGCGGTGGGGGTTGAACACTGAAGCTTTCTTT
few | - | TRBJ2-3 | TRBV3-1 | CASSHGVSAQYF | TGTGCCAGCAGCCACGGTGTCTCAGCGCAGTATTTT
many | TRBD1 | TRBJ1-1 | TRBV29-1 | CSAPTGEMNTEAFF | TGCAGCGCTCCGACAGGGGAGATGAACACTGAAGCTTTCTTT
many | - | TRBJ1-3 | TRBV30 | CAWIVAGRGNTIYF | TGTGCCTGGATCGTGGCAGGGAGGGGAAACACCATATATTTT